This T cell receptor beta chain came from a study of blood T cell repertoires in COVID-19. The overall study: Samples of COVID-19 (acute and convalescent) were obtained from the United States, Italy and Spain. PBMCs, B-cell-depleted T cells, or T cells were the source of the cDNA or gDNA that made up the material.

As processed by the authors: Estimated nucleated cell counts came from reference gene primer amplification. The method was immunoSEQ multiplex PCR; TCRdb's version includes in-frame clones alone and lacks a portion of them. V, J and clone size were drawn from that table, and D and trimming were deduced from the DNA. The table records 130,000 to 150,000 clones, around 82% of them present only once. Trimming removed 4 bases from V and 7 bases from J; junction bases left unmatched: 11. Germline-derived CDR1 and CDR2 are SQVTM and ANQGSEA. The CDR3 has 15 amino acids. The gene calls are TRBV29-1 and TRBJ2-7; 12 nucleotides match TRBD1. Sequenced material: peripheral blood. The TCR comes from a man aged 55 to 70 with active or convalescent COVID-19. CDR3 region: CSVADPGQGAREQYF. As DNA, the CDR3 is TGCAGCGTTGCCGATCCGGGACAGGGGGCAAGAGAGCAGTACTTC.